These T cell receptor beta chains were read from a single sample in a study of T cells in Graves' hyperthyroidism and ophthalmopathy. One entry per CDR3 protein, called by TCRdb with MiXCR from the multiplex PCR reads. The data show 240,000 or so distinct CDR3 sequences, with over 15% seen just once and around 30% held by the top ten. The sample was blood. These TCRs come from a woman aged 18-35 years with Graves' ophthalmopathy. Both conserved end residues are part of each CDR3. A D gene is named only where the DNA matches it firmly. A clone size is listed for some rows: how often the clone was seen (once, few, many), or a class if it is expanded.

CDR3nt	CDR3aa	j_gene	d_gene	abundance	v_gene
TGTGCCAGCAGCCAAGACCCGGGGAGGGGCGTGACAGATACGCAGTATTTT	CASSQDPGRGVTDTQYF	TRBJ2-3	TRBD2	many	TRBV4-2
TGTGCCAGCACTTCTCCTGGGGAGGGCACAGATACGCAGTATTTT	CASTSPGEGTDTQYF	TRBJ2-3	NA	many	TRBV6-2/TRBV6-3
TGTGCCAGCAGTACGGCTAGCGGTCTAGCCAAAAACATTCAGTACTTC	CASSTASGLAKNIQYF	TRBJ2-4	TRBD2	many	TRBV6-7
TGTGCCAGCAGTTTATGGGCGGGCTCCTACGAGCAGTACTTC	CASSLWAGSYEQYF	TRBJ2-7	NA	NA	TRBV28
TGCAGTGCTAGAGAGATCCCGTCCTACGGGACAACCCAAGAGACCCAGTACTTC	CSAREIPSYGTTQETQYF	TRBJ2-5	NA	many	TRBV20-1
TGTGCCAGCAAGGCAGCAGGAGGGACTGAAGCTTTCTTT	CASKAAGGTEAFF	TRBJ1-1	NA	many	TRBV12-3/TRBV12-4
TGTGCCAGCAGCGACAGGAAAAGCTCCTACGAGCAGTACTTC	CASSDRKSSYEQYF	TRBJ2-7	NA	NA	TRBV11-2
TGTGCCAGCAGCGTAGCTTCAGGGGGAGATGGCTGCACCTTC	CASSVASGGDGCTF	TRBJ1-2	TRBD1	many	TRBV9
TGCGCCAGCAGCGCTCTAACTAGCGGAATCAATGAGCAGTTCTTC	CASSALTSGINEQFF	TRBJ2-1	TRBD2	many	TRBV5-1
TGTGCCAGCAGAAACACCGCGTCGGGCACAGATACGCAGTATTTT	CASRNTASGTDTQYF	TRBJ2-3	NA	many	TRBV12-3/TRBV12-4
TGTGCCAGCAGTTTCCTCTGGCTGAATGAGGATACCTACAATGAGCAGTTCTTC	CASSFLWLNEDTYNEQFF	TRBJ2-1	NA	many	TRBV27
TGTGCCAGCAGTTACTCCGACGGGGAGACCCAGTACTTC	CASSYSDGETQYF	TRBJ2-5	NA	many	TRBV6-6
TGTGCCAGCAGTTTACTAGCGGGAACCCCAGCAGATACGCAGTATTTT	CASSLLAGTPADTQYF	TRBJ2-3	TRBD2	many	TRBV27
TGTGCCTGGAACTTTCGGCGGCGGGGCTACGAGCAGTACTTC	CAWNFRRRGYEQYF	TRBJ2-7	NA	many	TRBV30
TGTGCCAGCAGTGAAGCGACGGAGGAAAAACTGTTTTTT	CASSEATEEKLFF	TRBJ1-4	NA	many	TRBV2
TGTGCCAGCAGTTCTAGCGGGAGGTATGAGCAGTTCTTC	CASSSSGRYEQFF	TRBJ2-1	TRBD2	few	TRBV6-5
TGCGCCAGCAGCTCGGGGCGATCCTACAATGAGCAGTTCTTC	CASSSGRSYNEQFF	TRBJ2-1	NA	many	TRBV5-1
TGCAGTGCTAAACAAGACATGGCCCTCCACTATGGCTACACCTTC	CSAKQDMALHYGYTF	TRBJ1-2	NA	few	TRBV20-1
TGTGCCAGCAGCCAAGATGTAGGGGGAAATTCACCCCTCCACTTT	CASSQDVGGNSPLHF	TRBJ1-6	NA	many	TRBV14
TGTGCCAGCAGCCCTGGGACTAGCGGGGGTAATGAGCAGTTCTTC	CASSPGTSGGNEQFF	TRBJ2-1	TRBD2	NA	TRBV11-2
TGTGCCAGCAGCCGGGACATCTATCAGCCCCAGCATTTT	CASSRDIYQPQHF	TRBJ1-5	NA	many	TRBV14
TGTGCCAGCAGCTTGGAGGAGAACCAAGAGACCCAGTACTTC	CASSLEENQETQYF	TRBJ2-5	NA	many	TRBV5-5
TGCGCCAGCAGCCAAGTCCGCTCCTACGAGCAGTACTTC	CASSQVRSYEQYF	TRBJ2-7	NA	few	TRBV4-3
TGTGCCAGCAGCTTTGGGGCCGAGGATGTGCAGTACTTC	CASSFGAEDVQYF	TRBJ2-7	NA	many	TRBV13
TGCAGTGCTAGCCCCGACAATCTAGGTGGCTACACCTTC	CSASPDNLGGYTF	TRBJ1-2	NA	many	TRBV20-1
TGCAGTGCTAGTATGACAGGGCCTGATACGCAGTATTTT	CSASMTGPDTQYF	TRBJ2-3	TRBD1	many	TRBV20-1
TGTGCCAGCAGCCAACCAAGGAGCGGGGGGACCTCCTACAATGAGCAGTTCTTC	CASSQPRSGGTSYNEQFF	TRBJ2-1	TRBD2	many	TRBV4-2
TGTGCCAGCAGCGGCCGGGACAACTCCTACGAGCAGTACTTC	CASSGRDNSYEQYF	TRBJ2-7	NA	many	TRBV9
TGTGCCAGCAGCGTAGAAGGGACAGGGGGCTCCGAGCAGTACTTC	CASSVEGTGGSEQYF	TRBJ2-7	TRBD1	many	TRBV9
TGTGCCAGCAGCCCGCCGGGGACAGGCTTTCCCTACGAGCAGTACTTC	CASSPPGTGFPYEQYF	TRBJ2-7	TRBD1	many	TRBV5-8
TGTGCCAGCACTCTCGCCGGGTCGGGTGGCTACACCTTC	CASTLAGSGGYTF	TRBJ1-2	NA	many	TRBV28
TGTGCCAGCAGTGACCCAAGACAGGGGGGCTCTGGCTACACCTTC	CASSDPRQGGSGYTF	TRBJ1-2	TRBD1	many	TRBV25-1
TGTGCCAGCCAGGGGCTGGGGGCCAGTGAAGCTTTCTTT	CASQGLGASEAFF	TRBJ1-1	NA	NA	TRBV6-1
TGCAGCGTGGAGGGGAGGTTGTATGGCTACACCTTC	CSVEGRLYGYTF	TRBJ1-2	NA	many	TRBV29-1
TGTGCCAGCAGCGTATTCGGGGGATCCACCACAGATACGCAGTATTTT	CASSVFGGSTTDTQYF	TRBJ2-3	NA	few	TRBV9
TGTGCCAGCAGCTCGCATACAGGGGGCTTGAACACTGAAGCTTTCTTT	CASSSHTGGLNTEAFF	TRBJ1-1	TRBD1	many	TRBV9
TGTGCCAGCAGTGAAGGGCCGCTACAAGAGACCCAGTACTTC	CASSEGPLQETQYF	TRBJ2-5	NA	NA	TRBV2
TGCGCCAGCAGCTGGGGTGCTAATGAGCAGTTCTTC	CASSWGANEQFF	TRBJ2-1	NA	many	TRBV5-1
TGTGCCAGCAGGGGACGGAGCATGAACACTGAAGCTTTCTTT	CASRGRSMNTEAFF	TRBJ1-1	NA	NA	TRBV27
TGTGCCAGCAGCCCTTATGGGGCGAACACCGGGGAGCTGTTTTTT	CASSPYGANTGELFF	TRBJ2-2	NA	many	TRBV5-4
TGTGCCAGCTCACCCGGGACAGGGAGGGAGACCCAGTACTTC	CASSPGTGRETQYF	TRBJ2-5	TRBD1	many	TRBV18
TGTGCCAGCAGTGAAACTCCCACAGGTCTACTTGGCTACACCTTC	CASSETPTGLLGYTF	TRBJ1-2	NA	many	TRBV6-1
TGTGCCAGCAGTCCCGGGACAGGTTCTGAAAAACTGTTTTTT	CASSPGTGSEKLFF	TRBJ1-4	TRBD1	few	TRBV7-9
TGTGCCAGCAGTTACGTAGGACAGGGGGCCGCGACCGGGGAGCTGTTTTTT	CASSYVGQGAATGELFF	TRBJ2-2	TRBD1	many	TRBV6-5
TGTGCCAGCAGTGAAGGGTCAGGGGACTATGGCTACACCTTC	CASSEGSGDYGYTF	TRBJ1-2	NA	many	TRBV6-1